This paragraph covers one T cell receptor (beta chain) sequence. The data belong to a study of T cells after somatic rescue of genetic block. Profiled with immunoSEQ multiplex PCR; TCRdb holds only in-frame clones, not every one. The repertoire holds about 72,000 clones, with approximately 91% as singletons. This clonotype originated in a man under 40. Sequenced material: peripheral blood mononuclear cells (PBMCs).

CDR3 sequence reads: CASSRSTEDTQYF. The CDR3, as DNA: TGTGCCAGCAGCCGTTCGACAGAAGATACGCAGTATTTT. The V gene is TRBV11-3, the J gene TRBJ2-3, with D maybe TRBD1 (5 bases). Trimming stripped 5 bases from V and 5 bases from J, with 11 bases between. CDR1 and CDR2 (germline): SGHNT, YENEEA. The CDR3 covers 13 residues.